What follows are 2 T cell receptor beta chains derived from one specimen sequenced in a study of blood T cell repertoires in COVID-19. Assay used: immunoSEQ multiplex PCR; TCRdb lists only in-frame clones, some missing. The top ten clones hold around 1.2% of a sample with 180,000 or so clones, approximately 85% of them seen once. Sample: peripheral blood. These receptors were collected from a man aged 55 to 70 who had recovered from COVID-19.

The chain joins TRBV7-2 to TRBJ2-7, with 8 bases that match TRBD2. This CDR3 has 14 residues. J lost 7 bases, V lost 5 bases, and 10 bases had no gene match. From germline, CDR1 is SGHTA and CDR2 FQGNSA. The CDR3 loop reads CASSPQRGRQEQYF. The DNA of the CDR3 is TGTGCCAGCAGCCCGCAGCGGGGGAGGCAAGAGCAGTACTTC.

The V and J genes are TRBV27 and TRBJ2-7, with D hard to call. Trimming took 5 bases from V and 4 from J, leaving 15 bases between them. This CDR3 spans 14 amino acids. The germline V gene has CDR1 MNHEY and CDR2 SMNVEV (reference sequence). The CDR3 coding sequence is TGTGCCAGCAGTCCCCGAGGCACCAGTTACGAGCAGTACTTC. It yields the protein CASSPRGTSYEQYF.